These 22 T cell receptor beta chains were sequenced from one sample in a study of T cell responses to AZD1222 COVID-19 vaccine. TCRdb keeps only in-frame clones here, not all; method: immunoSEQ multiplex PCR. The data show approximately 120,000 clones, around 87% seen once. The sample was peripheral blood, taken 28 days after the second AZD1222 dose. The receptors originated from an adult who received the AZD1222 COVID-19 vaccine.

This clone was recorded a few times. The gene calls are TRBV28 and TRBJ1-5, with TRBD1 as a possible D gene (6 bases). V was clipped by 6 bases and J by 3 bases, with 21 bases between them. This CDR3 region has 17 residues. The V gene's germline CDR1 is MDHEN and CDR2 SYDVKM. CDR3 bases: TGTGCCAGCAGCCAGGGTGGGGGGGCGGCCTCCAATCAGCCCCAGCATTTT. Residues: CASSQGGGAASNQPQHF. Looking up the rest from reference TRBV28 and TRBJ1-5 gives the full variable domain: DVKVTQSSRYLVKRTGEKVFLECVQDMDHENMFWYRQDPGLGLRLIYFSYDVKMKEKGDIPEGYSVSREKKERFSLILESASTNQTSMYLCASSQGGGAASNQPQHFGDGTRLSIL.

This chain uses TRBV6-5 with TRBJ2-7; perhaps TRBD1 as D (6 bases). The CDR3 is made up of 14 amino acids. Between the trimmed V and J ends, which lost 0 bases and 6 bases, there was a span of 12 bases. Germline assignment: CDR1 MNHEY and CDR2 SVGAGI. CDR3 region: CASSYSTGSSEQYF. The CDR3 bases are TGTGCCAGCAGTTACTCGACAGGATCGAGCGAGCAGTACTTC.

The gene calls are TRBV10-3 and TRBJ2-1; D ambiguous. The CDR3 consists of 15 residues. The germline V gene has CDR1 ENHRY and CDR2 SYGVKD. Trimming pared 2 bases from V and 0 bases from J, leaving 8 bases between. This CDR3 reads CAISEDPSSYNEQFF. The DNA of the CDR3 is TGTGCCATCAGTGAGGACCCTAGCTCCTACAATGAGCAGTTCTTC.

The V gene is TRBV6-1, the J gene TRBJ2-2; the match to TRBD2 covers 7 bases. The CDR3 length is 15 residues. Germline V gene lookup returns CDR1 MNHNS and CDR2 SASEGT. The V and J ends lost 2 bases and 15 bases, in that order; junction bases with no gene match: 15. CDR3 DNA sequence: TGTGCCAGCAGTGAAAGGGGAGGGGTGCTAGGAATGATGTTTTTT. The encoded protein is CASSERGGVLGMMFF.

V is TRBV7-9 and J is TRBJ2-5; no firm D call. Germline CDR1 and CDR2: SEHNR and FQNEAQ (reference sequence). The CDR3 spans 13 residues. The germline V and J ends were trimmed by 3 bases and 4 bases, with 9 bases remaining between them. The CDR3 loop reads CASSLGTGETQYF. Written as DNA, the CDR3 is TGTGCCAGCAGCTTGGGTACGGGAGAGACCCAGTACTTC.

The chain has TRBV12-3 or TRBV12-4 and TRBJ1-2; TRBD1 matches 8 bases. This CDR3 comprises 13 residues. V dropped 4 bases and J dropped 5; count of bases not matched to a gene: 3. The CDR3 nucleotides read TGTGCCAGCAGTTCCCAGGGGGCTTATGGCTACACCTTC. It codes for CASSSQGAYGYTF.

CDR3 loop: CASSQGVRGGNGYTF. In nucleotides, the CDR3 is TGTGCCAGCAGCCAAGGCGTCAGGGGAGGGAATGGCTACACCTTC. The V call is TRBV14, the J call TRBJ1-2, with TRBD1 as a possible D gene (6 bases). V lost 1 base and J 6 bases, leaving 15 bases between the germline ends. The CDR3 has 15 amino acids. Germline V lookup: CDR1 SGHDN, CDR2 FVKESK.

The J gene is TRBJ2-1, the V gene TRBV28; 8 positions agree with TRBD2. CDR1 is MDHEN and CDR2 is SYDVKM in the germline V gene. V gave up 3 bases and J gave up 3 bases; unmatched junction bases: 10. The CDR3 extends over 17 amino acids. The CDR3 nucleotides read TGTGCCAGCAGTTTGGTTACTAGCGGTCCCCTCTACAATGAGCAGTTCTTC. This sequence encodes CASSLVTSGPLYNEQFF.

The genes are TRBV7-8 and TRBJ1-3; D unresolved. CDR3 length equals 13 residues. Looked up from germline, CDR1 is SGHVS and CDR2 is FQNEAQ. Between the trimmed V and J ends, which lost 0 bases and 4 bases, there was a span of 4 bases. The chain's CDR3 is CASSLAPGNTIYF. CDR3 DNA: TGTGCCAGCAGCTTAGCGCCAGGAAACACCATATATTTT.

In DNA form, the CDR3 reads TGTGCCTGGCCCTTCAGGGGCACCGGGGAGCTGTTTTTT. This translates into CAWPFRGTGELFF. The chain links TRBV30 to TRBJ2-2, with TRBD1 as a possible D gene (6 bases). With 5 bases removed from V and 4 bases from J, the gap between germline ends came to 11 bases. The CDR3 spans 13 residues. Germline V CDR1 and CDR2: GTSNPN, SVGIG (reference sequence).

This clone came up a few times. V and J are TRBV15 and TRBJ1-5; D unresolved. The CDR3 consists of 14 residues. The germline V gene has CDR1 LNHNV and CDR2 YYDKDF (reference sequence). V gave up 0 bases and J gave up 5 bases, with 8 bases separating them. The CDR3 is CATSRDTEYQPQHF. CDR3 nucleotide sequence: TGTGCCACCAGCAGAGATACCGAGTATCAGCCCCAGCATTTT.

The J gene is TRBJ2-2, the V gene TRBV9; D is unresolved. The V gene lost 0 bases and the J gene lost 0 bases, with 3 bases spanning the gap. CDR3 length equals 14 residues. Germline-derived CDR1 and CDR2 are SGDLS and YYNGEE. The CDR3 loop is CASSVAANTGELFF. CDR3 DNA: TGTGCCAGCAGCGTAGCTGCGAACACCGGGGAGCTGTTTTTT.

The chain is built from TRBV7-9 and TRBJ2-1, with D perhaps TRBD2 (6 bases). The V gene's germline CDR1 is SEHNR and CDR2 FQNEAQ (reference sequence). The CDR3 has 16 residues. Trimming stripped 5 bases from V and 5 bases from J, with 19 bases between. The CDR3 protein is CASSPGRGPLNNEQFF. The CDR3 DNA sequence: TGTGCCAGCAGCCCAGGGCGGGGCCCCTTAAACAATGAGCAGTTCTTC. The variable domain in full, completed from reference TRBV7-9 and TRBJ2-1, reads DTGVSQNPRHKITKRGQNVTFRCDPISEHNRLYWYRQTLGQGPEFLTYFQNEAQLEKSRLLSDRFSAERPKGSFSTLEIQRTEQGDSAMYLCASSPGRGPLNNEQFFGPGTRLTVL.

This clone was seen once. This chain connects TRBV7-3 to TRBJ2-1, with TRBD2 matching 9 bases. Germline V gives CDR1 SGHTA, CDR2 FQGTGA. The V and J ends lost 5 bases and 9 bases, in that order; junction bases with no gene match: 11. The CDR3 is made up of 15 amino acids. The CDR3 nucleotides are TGTGCCAGCAGCCGCGGGGGGGCCGATGGTGGTGAGCAGTTCTTC. Protein: CASSRGGADGGEQFF.

Only a few counts were recorded for this clone. The chain combines TRBV7-2 with TRBJ1-5; D gene unclear. V dropped 6 bases and J dropped 6 bases, with 18 bases sitting between them. This CDR3 is built from 15 residues. Germline loops: CDR1 SGHTA, CDR2 FQGNSA. CDR3 coding DNA: TGTGCCAGCAGTCCAATGGGGTTTTCAGGTCAGCCCCAGCATTTT. Its translation: CASSPMGFSGQPQHF.

The chain is built from TRBV27 and TRBJ2-1, with D possibly matching TRBD1 (5 bases). CDR3 size: 13 residues. V was trimmed by 6 bases and J by 8 bases, leaving 14 bases between them. CDR1 and CDR2 (germline): MNHEY, SMNVEV (reference sequence). CDR3 protein: CASRPRQIDEQFF. CDR3 bases: TGTGCCAGCAGACCCCGACAGATAGATGAGCAGTTCTTC.

CDR3 in amino acids: CASSGVTLLTTTYEQYF. The DNA for the CDR3 is TGTGCCAGCAGCGGAGTTACGCTTCTCACAACTACCTACGAGCAGTACTTC. V gene TRBV7-9 combines with J gene TRBJ2-7; D is undetermined. The ends were cut back, 5 bases at V and 2 bases at J, with 22 bases in the middle. CDR3 length: 17 amino acids. Germline V gene sequence: CDR1 SEHNR, CDR2 FQNEAQ (reference sequence).

This chain links TRBV5-1 with TRBJ2-5; 9 bases match TRBD1. Looked up from germline, CDR1 is SGHRS and CDR2 is YFSETQ. This CDR3 is built from 15 residues. Unmatched junction bases numbered 9, after V lost 8 bases and J lost 1 base. The CDR3 spells CASRQGGMSQETQYF. CDR3 DNA sequence: TGCGCCAGTAGACAGGGGGGGATGTCCCAAGAGACCCAGTACTTC.

The gene calls are TRBV10-3 and TRBJ2-7; 9 bases align to TRBD1. In germline, CDR1 is ENHRY, CDR2 SYGVKD. CDR3 length: 14 amino acids. V shed 6 bases and J 5 bases; nucleotides not matched to a gene: 8. CDR3 DNA: TGTGCCATCAGCGGGACAGGGCGTCATCACGAGCAGTACTTC. Translated, it gives CAISGTGRHHEQYF.

The chain joins TRBV6-2 or TRBV6-3 to TRBJ1-5, with D uncertain. Trimming pared 4 bases from V and 2 bases from J, leaving 6 bases between. CDR1 is MNHEY and CDR2 is SVGEGT in the germline V gene. The CDR3 totals 13 residues. This CDR3 reads CASSLLGNQPQHF. The CDR3 bases are TGTGCCAGCAGTTTGTTGGGCAATCAGCCCCAGCATTTT.

This rearrangement joins TRBV27 to TRBJ2-1, with TRBD2 matching over 14 bases. CDR3 length: 17 residues. V shed 2 bases, J shed 9 bases, and the junction held 9 bases outside the gene matches. Germline lookup yields CDR1 MNHEY and CDR2 SMNVEV (reference sequence). The CDR3 region is CASSLPGTSGRRGEQFF. For the CDR3, the DNA is TGTGCCAGCAGTTTACCCGGGACTAGCGGGAGAAGGGGTGAGCAGTTCTTC.

The chain recombines TRBV24-1 with TRBJ2-5, with D unresolved. With 3 bases removed from V and 4 bases from J, the gap between germline ends came to 11 bases. This CDR3 is 14 amino acids long. The germline CDR1 and CDR2 sequences are KGHDR and SFDVKD. The CDR3 DNA follows: TGTGCCACCAGTGATCCCAATAGAGGAGAGACCCAGTACTTC. Its translation is CATSDPNRGETQYF.